This T cell receptor (beta chain) was captured by sequencing in a study of beta chain features in type 1 diabetes (dated by TCRdb to the late 2010s). Notes on the research overall: Mean age, gender distribution, total cell number and subset yield were not different between patients and healthy donors. Regulatory and stem cell-like memory subsets were obtained from only 8 patients and roughly eight healthy donors, while naive and central memory subsets were obtained from all 30 or so donors. A total of over 95,000,000 sorted cells were examined across all samples, and RNA yield correlated strongly with the number of cells per subset. The study compared the TCRB repertoires of sorted circulating CD4+ T cell subsets in recently diagnosed type 1 diabetes patients with those in matched healthy donors.

A word on this clone: This clone's antigen is unknown. No base quality information exists; no much larger clone differs at one position.

All of the isolated RNA was reverse transcribed with the High Capacity cDNA Reverse Transcription Kit, so expressed TCRB transcripts were sequenced. Deep immunoSEQ sequencing was performed on naive, central memory and regulatory T cell samples, with an average of about 3.57 million total reads per sample. After sorted cells were lysed in RLT buffer, RNA was extracted with DNase-treated RNeasy Micro or Mini kits, with the choice depending on cell number. To prevent cross-contamination, each cell subset was processed individually, whereas patient and healthy donor samples were processed jointly. Using the immunoSEQ multiplex PCR, TCRB sequences were amplified from cDNA into 87-bp fragments spanning the CDR3 region. Sequencing of the amplicons was performed on the Illumina HiSeq platform. Processing in the source paper ran as follows. PCR bias was corrected computationally using synthetic template baselines, and reads within Hamming distance 2 were collapsed, with unmergeable singletons discarded. Reads were aligned to IMGT to assign V, D and J genes, CDR3 length, and insertions or deletions at six rearrangement sites. Within each subset, clonotype counts were normalized to the number of sorted cells before true diversity and Gini coefficients were calculated with the tcR R package. The overlap coefficient, calculated on TCRB nucleotide sequences, was used to measure repertoire sharing. As a proxy for the pre-selection repertoire, out-of-frame TCRB sequences from naive cells were analyzed. The clones in this table, taken by TCRdb from immuneACCESS, are in-frame only. Not every clone is retained; where verified, under half of the shortfall comes from an unresolved V gene, and the cause of the rest is unknown. V and J calls and clone size are as listed in that table; D and trimming were resolved from the DNA. The sample table lists 350,000 to 450,000 clones, around 16% of them with a count of one. The leading ten clones occupy roughly 0.019% of the sample.

Each donor gave one peripheral blood draw, averaging approximately 0.11 L, which was collected into heparinised tubes. Naive, central memory, regulatory and stem cell-like memory CD4+ T cells were sorted on a BD FACSAria II using a panel including CD45RO, CCR7, CD25, CD127, CD95 and CD27. A purity above 95% was achieved for all sorted populations. PBMCs were isolated immediately by Lymphoprep density gradient centrifugation and stained directly without culture. Samples were stained and sorted in pairs, with one healthy donor and one patient per experiment, so that batch effects were minimized. As encoded in the germline V gene, CDR1 is SGHTA while CDR2 is FQGNSA. Trimming removed 5 bases from V and 0 bases from J; the gene matches leave 6 bases unexplained. The cysteine opens and the phenylalanine closes a CDR3 of 15 amino acids. Only the CDR3 part of the read is kept: 45 bases, read in frame from the first base.

Paper-wide results and their limitations: Because cDNA was sequenced instead of genomic DNA, activated cells with high expression could be over-represented, although the groups did not differ in activation or CD3 levels. Naive, central memory and regulatory TCRB repertoires appeared more similar among patients than among healthy donors. Type 1 diabetes patients showed a moderate but significant shortening of TCRB CDR3 length in all four CD4+ subsets. Because small numbers of individuals were included in the HLA sub-analyses, any influence of HLA type on TCRB rearrangement was left unresolved. Fewer insertions and more nucleotide deletions at VDJ recombination sites were observed in patients with type 1 diabetes, implying thymic rearrangement abnormalities. Shorter templates might be favored by PCR, yet because patient and control samples were amplified and corrected together, any such skew would affect both groups equally.

The rearranged chain carries TRBV7-2 and TRBJ2-7; 8 central nucleotides agree with TRBD2. Sequencing input: naive CD4+ T cells from blood. According to the study, the label for this sample's cell subset or site signals: true naive CD4+ T cells. This TCR derives from a woman aged 18-35 years in good health. The DNA is TGTGCCAGCAGCGCCTCCGGGACTAGCTCCTACGAGCAGTACTTC. Its translation is CASSASGTSSYEQYF.